Listed below are T cell receptor beta chains from one sample, sequenced in a study of chemoradiotherapy in HPV16-positive cancers. Repertoires were generated with immunoSEQ multiplex PCR, while TCRdb's copy carries only in-frame clones and drops some. The sample holds approximately 1,300 clones, 75% to 95% seen once. The input for sequencing was tumor tissue, taken from a patient who underwent chemoradiotherapy. The receptors shown here come from a human donor with HPV-associated anogenital cancer. Both conserved end residues are part of each CDR3. The order of the fields is J gene, clone size, D gene, CDR3 length, V gene, CDR3 DNA, CDR3 protein. D genes are given only for firm matches. Rows may omit the clone size; those that give it use once, few, many or a size class.

>TRBJ1-1|NA|NA|14|TRBV27
TGTGCCAGCAGTCCCCATACAGGCCTACGTGAAGCTTTCTTT
CASSPHTGLREAFF
>TRBJ2-2|NA|TRBD2|14|TRBV2
TGTGCCTCGGCGGCGGGGGTGAACACCGGGGAGCTGTTTTTT
CASAAGVNTGELFF
>TRBJ1-1|NA|NA|13|TRBV30
TGTGCCAGAACCCTAGTGCTGAACACTGAAGCTTTCTTT
CARTLVLNTEAFF
>TRBJ2-2|NA|NA|17|TRBV28
TGTGCCAGCAGTTTCTGGGGGATTGTCATGAACACCGGGGAGCTGTTTTTT
CASSFWGIVMNTGELFF
>TRBJ2-3|NA|NA|15|TRBV5-4
TGTGCCAGCACCCGGGTAGGGCTAGCGACAGATACGCAGTATTTT
CASTRVGLATDTQYF
>TRBJ1-1|NA|NA|13|TRBV2
TGTGCCAGCAGCACGTGGGACGGCACTGAAGCTTTCTTT
CASSTWDGTEAFF
>TRBJ2-7|once|NA|12|TRBV6-5
TGTGCCAGCAGTTACCGAGGGCGCGAGCAGTACTTC
CASSYRGREQYF
>TRBJ1-3|few|NA|15|TRBV5-5
TGTGCCAGCAGTTATGCCGGCGCTTCGGAAAACACCATATATTTT
CASSYAGASENTIYF
>TRBJ1-5|once|NA|16|TRBV6-6
TGTGCCAGCAGTTACTCGTGGGCAAGCAGCAATCAGCCCCAGCATTTT
CASSYSWASSNQPQHF
>TRBJ2-7|NA|TRBD1|14|TRBV27
TGTGCCAGTTCGGAAGGGGGCTATCTTGGGGAGCAGTACTTC
CASSEGGYLGEQYF
>TRBJ1-6|NA|NA|14|TRBV6-6
TGTGCCAGCAGTTACTCAGGGGGTGCTTCACCCCTCCACTTT
CASSYSGGASPLHF
>TRBJ1-5|NA|TRBD1|14|TRBV5-1
TGCGCCAGCAGCGAAGGACAGGGGGGACAGCCCCAGCATTTT
CASSEGQGGQPQHF
>TRBJ1-1|NA|TRBD1|17|TRBV4-1
TGCGCCAGCAGCCAAGTCCCCTACGGGACAGGGAACACTGAAGCTTTCTTT
CASSQVPYGTGNTEAFF
>TRBJ2-2|once|NA|16|TRBV4-1
TGCGCCAGCAGCCAAGAAAGTGCGGGGTACACCGGGGAGCTGTTTTTT
CASSQESAGYTGELFF
>TRBJ2-5|NA|TRBD2|15|TRBV13
TGTGCCAGCAGCATTAGCGGGGGGCGTCAAGAGACCCAGTACTTC
CASSISGGRQETQYF
>TRBJ2-7|NA|TRBD2|15|TRBV11-1
TGTGCCAGCAGCTCACTAGCGGCTTCCTCCTACGAGCAGTACTTC
CASSSLAASSYEQYF
>TRBJ2-5|NA|TRBD2|15|TRBV9
TGTGCCAGCAGCGAAGCCGGGACTAGCCAAGAGACCCAGTACTTC
CASSEAGTSQETQYF
>TRBJ2-3|NA|TRBD2|16|TRBV13
TGTGCCAGCAGCTTTTCGCTGGCGGGGGACCTCAATACGCAGTATTTT
CASSFSLAGDLNTQYF
>TRBJ1-4|NA|NA|15|TRBV2
TGTGCCAGCAGTGAAAGAGACGCAACTAATGAAAAACTGTTTTTT
CASSERDATNEKLFF
>TRBJ1-2|NA|TRBD1|14|TRBV6-5
TGTGCCAGCACCAAACGCCAGGGGGCGGGTGGCTACACCTTC
CASTKRQGAGGYTF
>TRBJ1-1|NA|NA|14|TRBV6-5
TGTGCCAGCAGTTACTCAGCAGCGAACACTGAAGCTTTCTTT
CASSYSAANTEAFF
>TRBJ1-5|NA|NA|15|TRBV28
TGTGCCAGCACCATAACAGGTTATAGCAATCAGCCCCAGCATTTT
CASTITGYSNQPQHF
>TRBJ1-5|NA|TRBD1|15|TRBV19
TGTGCCAGTAGTAGGGGACAGGGGCGTGAACAGCCCCAGCATTTT
CASSRGQGREQPQHF
>TRBJ2-5|NA|NA|16|TRBV5-6
TGTGCCAGCAGCTTGGCTGGAACTTGGATCGCAGAGACCCAGTACTTC
CASSLAGTWIAETQYF
>TRBJ1-2|NA|TRBD1|14|TRBV6-6
TGTGCCAGCAGACCAAACGGACAGGGCTATGGCTACACCTTC
CASRPNGQGYGYTF
>TRBJ1-4|NA|NA|16|TRBV7-9
TGTGCCAGTATATCCCCCCGGGCAGGGAAGGATGAAAAACTGTTTTTT
CASISPRAGKDEKLFF
>TRBJ2-5|NA|TRBD1|17|TRBV2
TGTGCCAGCAGTGACCCAGACGGGACAGGGGGTGAGGAGACCCAGTACTTC
CASSDPDGTGGEETQYF